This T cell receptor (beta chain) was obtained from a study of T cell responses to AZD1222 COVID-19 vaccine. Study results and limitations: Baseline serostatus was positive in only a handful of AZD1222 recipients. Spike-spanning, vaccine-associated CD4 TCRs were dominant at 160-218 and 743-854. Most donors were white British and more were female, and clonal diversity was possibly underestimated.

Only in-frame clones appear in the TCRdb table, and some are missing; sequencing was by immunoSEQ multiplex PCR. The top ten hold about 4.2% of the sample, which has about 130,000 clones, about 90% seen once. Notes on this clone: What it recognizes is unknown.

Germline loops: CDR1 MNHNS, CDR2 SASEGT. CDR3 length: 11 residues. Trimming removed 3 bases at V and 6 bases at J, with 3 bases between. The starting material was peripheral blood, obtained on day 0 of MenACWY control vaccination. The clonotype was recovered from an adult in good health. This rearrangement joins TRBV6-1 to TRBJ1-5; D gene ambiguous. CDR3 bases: TGTGCCAGCAGTGACGTTCAGCCCCAGCATTTT. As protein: CASSDVQPQHF.